This entry is about one T cell receptor beta chain. Its antigen remains unknown. The data derive from a study of graft-versus-host responses after intestinal transplantation. Method: immunoSEQ multiplex PCR; TCRdb's copy keeps in-frame clones and lacks some. Of 100,000 to 110,000 clones listed, about 90% were seen once; the top ten hold about 0.93%. Study outcomes and limitations: An association linked early post-transplant HvG declines with peak circulating GvH clone levels. GvH clones turned up in recipient marrow; some had shown up first in ileum or blood. Individuals carrying graft-donor T cell macrochimerism showed high graft-versus-host to host-versus-graft clonal ratios in allografts.

Per the germline V gene, CDR1 is MNHNY and CDR2 is SVGAGI (reference sequence). The CDR3 spans 16 residues. V was trimmed by 0 bases and J by 1 base, leaving 13 bases between them. The J gene is TRBJ2-7, the V gene TRBV6-6; the D is unclear. This TCR was sampled from a human donor who was the organ donor for an intestinal transplant. The material sequenced was unstimulated CD4+ T cells sorted from spleen or lymph node cells, taken before transplant. CDR3 sequence: CASSYSRPTLSYEQYF. CDR3 DNA sequence: TGTGCCAGCAGTTACTCGCGTCCTACACTTTCCTACGAGCAGTACTTC.